This T cell receptor (beta chain) was found in a study of blood T cell repertoires in COVID-19. Looking at the study overall: Samples came from the United States, Italy and Spain, spanning acute and convalescent COVID-19. PBMCs, B-cell-depleted T cells, or T cells were the source of the cDNA or gDNA that made up the material.

Trimming stripped 5 bases from V and 3 bases from J, with 8 bases between. The length of the CDR3 is 12 residues. Sequencing used immunoSEQ multiplex PCR; TCRdb keeps in-frame clones, though not all of them. Of more than 65,000 clones detected, 80% to 85% appear once; the ten largest clones hold around 9.6%. The receptor's source is a woman older than 75 with acute or convalescent COVID-19. Sequenced input: peripheral blood. V and J are TRBV12-3 or TRBV12-4 and TRBJ2-7; D is possibly TRBD1 (6 bases). The CDR3: CASSGDIYEQYF. CDR3 DNA sequence: TGTGCCAGCAGTGGGGACATCTACGAGCAGTACTTC.